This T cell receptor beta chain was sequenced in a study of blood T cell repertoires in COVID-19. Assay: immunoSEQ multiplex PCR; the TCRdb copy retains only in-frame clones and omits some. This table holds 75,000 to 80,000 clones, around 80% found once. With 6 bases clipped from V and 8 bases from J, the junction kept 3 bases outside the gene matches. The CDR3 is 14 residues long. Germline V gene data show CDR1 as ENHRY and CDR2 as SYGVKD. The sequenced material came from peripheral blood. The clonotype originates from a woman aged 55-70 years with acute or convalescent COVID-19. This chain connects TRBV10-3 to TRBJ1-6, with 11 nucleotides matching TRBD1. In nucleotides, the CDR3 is TGTGCCATCAGCCTGGACAGGGGGCATTCACCCCTCCACTTT. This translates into CAISLDRGHSPLHF.